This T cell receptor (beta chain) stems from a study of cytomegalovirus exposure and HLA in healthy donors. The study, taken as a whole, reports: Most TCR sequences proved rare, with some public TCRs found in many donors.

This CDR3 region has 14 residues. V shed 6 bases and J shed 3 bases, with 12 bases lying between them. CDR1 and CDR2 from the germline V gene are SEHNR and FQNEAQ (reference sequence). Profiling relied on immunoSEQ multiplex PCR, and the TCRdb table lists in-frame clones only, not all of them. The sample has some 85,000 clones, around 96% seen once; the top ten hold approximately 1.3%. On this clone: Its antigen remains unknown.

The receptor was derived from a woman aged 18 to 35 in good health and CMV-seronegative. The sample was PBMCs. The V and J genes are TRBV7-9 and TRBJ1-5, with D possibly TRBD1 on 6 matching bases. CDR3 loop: CASSTQGFNQPQHF. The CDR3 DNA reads TGTGCCAGCAGTACCCAGGGGTTCAATCAGCCCCAGCATTTT.